The 32 T cell receptor beta chains in this list originate from one sample, sequenced in a study of control samples from healthy donors and cancer patients. Using immunoSEQ multiplex PCR, the repertoire was profiled, and TCRdb retains in-frame clones only, with some absent. The sample contains 150,000 to 200,000 clones, more than 85% of which appear only once. Source material: blood. These receptors were taken from a woman in her 40s in good health.

The rearrangement links TRBV27 to TRBJ1-5; D perhaps matches TRBD1 (5 bases). CDR1 is MNHEY and CDR2 is SMNVEV in the germline V gene (reference sequence). The CDR3 is 13 residues long. Deletions cut 9 bases from V and 2 bases from J, with 11 bases between. CDR3 in amino acids: CASAGGGNQPQHF. CDR3 in DNA: TGTGCCAGTGCGGGAGGGGGCAATCAGCCCCAGCATTTT.

The V gene is TRBV3-1 (or the pseudogene TRBV3-2), the J gene TRBJ2-7, with D perhaps matching TRBD1 or TRBD2 (5 bases each). The CDR3 runs 14 residues. V was shortened by 3 bases and J by 2 bases, with 11 bases between the two germline ends. CDR1 LGHDT and CDR2 YNNKEL come from the germline V gene (reference sequence). The CDR3 sequence: CASSHRDGTYEQYF. In nucleotides, the CDR3 is TGTGCCAGCAGCCACCGGGACGGTACCTACGAGCAGTACTTC.

The chain recombines TRBV6-4 with TRBJ1-2; TRBD1 matches 7 bases. Germline-derived CDR1 and CDR2 are MRHNA and SNTAGT. The CDR3 loop spans 19 amino acids. Trimming took 2 bases from V and 2 from J; bases not matched to a gene: 17. The CDR3 DNA reads as TGTGCCAGCAGTGACGTAAGGGACAGCGAATCCCTTACAAACTATGGCTACACCTTC. This encodes CASSDVRDSESLTNYGYTF.

The chain has TRBV5-4 and TRBJ1-1, with 7 bases matching TRBD1. The CDR3 sequence is 15 residues long. With 4 bases clipped from V and 1 base from J, the junction kept 7 bases outside the gene matches. Germline CDR1 and CDR2: SGHNT and YYREEE (reference sequence). CDR3 in amino acids: CASSKQGLGNTEAFF. The CDR3 region has the DNA TGTGCCAGCAGCAAACAGGGGTTGGGGAACACTGAAGCTTTCTTT.

V gene TRBV7-9 combines with J gene TRBJ1-3; D remains unclear. This CDR3 comprises 12 residues. Looked up from germline, CDR1 is SEHNR and CDR2 is FQNEAQ (reference sequence). With 5 bases removed from V and 0 bases from J, the gap between germline ends came to 2 bases. This CDR3 is CASSTSGNTIYF. CDR3 DNA: TGTGCCAGCAGCACCTCTGGAAACACCATATATTTT.

The rearrangement uses TRBV18 and TRBJ1-2; a possible D gene is TRBD1 (6 bases). Looked up from germline, CDR1 is KGHSH and CDR2 is LQKENI. The ends were cut back, 2 bases at V and 5 bases at J, with 21 bases in the middle. The CDR3 is 17 residues long. CDR3 sequence reads: CASSPGRDTGVSYGYTF. CDR3 sequence (DNA): TGTGCCAGCTCACCAGGAAGGGACACAGGAGTATCGTATGGCTACACCTTC.

The chain couples TRBV27 to TRBJ1-6; D unclear. This CDR3 comprises 15 residues. Germline loops: CDR1 MNHEY, CDR2 SMNVEV (reference sequence). V gave up 2 bases and J gave up 7 bases, with 12 bases separating them. For the CDR3, the DNA is TGTGCCAGCAGTTTAGGAACCCAAAGGAATTCACCCCTCCACTTT. Its protein is CASSLGTQRNSPLHF.

J is TRBJ1-1 and V is TRBV9; D is possibly TRBD1 (5 bases). Per germline, CDR1 SGDLS and CDR2 YYNGEE. Trimming shortened V by 0 bases and J by 2 bases, and 11 bases separated the two germline ends. CDR3 length: 15 residues. CDR3 sequence (DNA): TGTGCCAGCAGCGTAGAAAGGGGAACAAACACTGAAGCTTTCTTT. This gives the protein CASSVERGTNTEAFF.

On this clone: Mismatch with germline at one junction end may stem from a read error. CDR3 sequence reads: CATSKMTGPNEPQHF. CDR3 nucleotide sequence: TGTGCCACCAGCAAAATGACAGGGCCCAATGAGCCCCAGCATTTT. The chain has TRBV15 and TRBJ1-5; the match to TRBD1 covers 7 bases. CDR1 LNHNV and CDR2 YYDKDF come from the germline V gene (reference sequence). This CDR3 is built from 15 residues.

The chain is built from TRBV29-1 and TRBJ1-2; D is ambiguous. The length of the CDR3 is 10 residues. Germline V gene sequence: CDR1 SQVTM, CDR2 ANQGSEA. Deletions cut 5 bases from V and 6 bases from J, with 7 bases between. CDR3 sequence reads: CSVYENGYTF. As DNA, the CDR3 is TGCAGCGTTTATGAGAATGGCTACACCTTC.

The V and J genes are TRBV6-6 and TRBJ1-3; no firm D call. The CDR3 covers 14 residues. Trimming took off 4 bases at V and 0 bases at J, with 7 bases between the two ends. Germline V gives CDR1 MNHNY, CDR2 SVGAGI (reference sequence). CDR3 in DNA: TGTGCCAGCAGTTCAGGTTTCTCTGGAAACACCATATATTTT. It translates to CASSSGFSGNTIYF.

The chain carries TRBV13 and TRBJ2-7; D remains unclear. Germline V gives CDR1 PRHDT, CDR2 FYEKMQ (reference sequence). This CDR3 contains 12 residues. Trimming shortened V by 1 base and J by 3 bases, and 4 bases separated the two germline ends. The CDR3 protein is CASSLAFYEQYF. The DNA of the CDR3 is TGTGCCAGCAGCTTAGCTTTCTACGAGCAGTACTTC.

The J gene is TRBJ1-4, the V gene TRBV11-2, with 7 bases aligning to TRBD1. The V gene's germline CDR1 is SGHAT and CDR2 FQNNGV. This CDR3 contains 15 residues. V lost 3 bases, J lost 2 bases, and 3 bases stayed unmatched. The CDR3 loop is CASSLTGSTNEKLFF. The CDR3 nucleotides are TGTGCCAGCAGCTTGACAGGGTCTACTAATGAAAAACTGTTTTTT.

The chain links TRBV20-1 to TRBJ1-4; a possible D gene is TRBD1 (6 bases). Per germline, CDR1 DFQATT and CDR2 SNEGSKA (reference sequence). V gave up 3 bases and J gave up 10 bases, with 9 bases separating them. This CDR3 is 11 amino acids long. In DNA form, the CDR3 reads TGCAGTGCTAGGCAGGGGCGAAAACTGTTTTTT. Encoded protein: CSARQGRKLFF.

The gene calls are TRBV11-2 and TRBJ2-7; 13 nucleotides match TRBD2. The germline gives CDR1 SGHAT, CDR2 FQNNGV. The CDR3 contains 14 residues. The ends lost 3 bases at V and 9 bases at J; junction bases unmatched: 5. CDR3 sequence (DNA): TGTGCCAGCAGCTTCCGACTAGCGGGGGGTGTGCAGTACTTC. It yields the protein CASSFRLAGGVQYF.

The chain combines TRBV13 with TRBJ2-7, with 7 bases identical to TRBD1. The length of the CDR3 is 16 residues. The germline V gene encodes CDR1 PRHDT and CDR2 FYEKMQ (reference sequence). The ends lost 5 bases at V and 0 bases at J; junction bases unmatched: 10. The CDR3 sequence is CASSRRRDSSSYEQYF. DNA for the CDR3: TGTGCCAGCAGCCGCCGAAGGGACAGCAGCTCCTACGAGCAGTACTTC.

The rearrangement links TRBV7-9 to TRBJ2-3; maybe TRBD2 (5 bases). The V and J ends lost 1 base and 3 bases respectively, with 14 bases between them. The CDR3 is 16 amino acids. The germline CDR1 and CDR2 sequences are SEHNR and FQNEAQ (reference sequence). The CDR3 DNA sequence: TGTGCCAGCAGCTTAGTACTAGACCCCAGGACAGATACGCAGTATTTT. This encodes CASSLVLDPRTDTQYF.

CDR3 sequence reads: CASSPEDNSYEQYF. The CDR3 coding sequence is TGTGCCAGCAGCCCGGAGGACAACTCCTACGAGCAGTACTTC. The V gene is TRBV7-9, the J gene TRBJ2-7; D tentatively reads TRBD1 or TRBD2 (5 bases each). The germline V and J ends were trimmed by 5 bases and 0 bases, with 11 bases remaining between them. The CDR3 runs to 14 residues. The V gene's germline CDR1 is SEHNR and CDR2 FQNEAQ (reference sequence).

This clone has only one observation. CDR3 DNA: TGTGCCAGTAGTGCCGTGGGGTGGGGGGACACTGAAGCTTTCTTT. Residues: CASSAVGWGDTEAFF. The chain links TRBV19 to TRBJ1-1; possibly TRBD1 for D (5 bases). Germline-derived CDR1 and CDR2 are LNHDA and SQIVND (reference sequence). This CDR3 has 15 amino acids. The ends were cut back, 5 bases at V and 3 bases at J, with 16 bases in the middle.

The chain employs TRBV6-6 and TRBJ2-1; either TRBD1 or TRBD2 may supply D (5 bases each). The CDR3 extends over 14 amino acids. Germline CDR1 reads MNHNY; CDR2 reads SVGAGI (reference sequence). The V end was cut by 6 bases, the J end by 2 bases, with 11 bases between. CDR3 sequence (DNA): TGTGCCAGCAGCCCCCGGGACGCCTACAATGAGCAGTTCTTC. It encodes CASSPRDAYNEQFF.

The chain links TRBV2 to TRBJ2-5; D tentatively fits TRBD1 or TRBD2 (6 bases each). The CDR3 extends over 12 amino acids. Germline CDR1 and CDR2: SNHLY and FYNNEI. V shed 5 bases and J shed 5 bases, with 9 bases lying between them. Written as DNA, the CDR3 is TGTGCCAGCAGTCAGGGGAGGGAGACCCAGTACTTC. Amino acids: CASSQGRETQYF.

The V gene is TRBV7-3, the J gene TRBJ2-5; D possibly corresponds to TRBD2 (6 bases). The V and J ends lost 3 bases and 5 bases respectively, with 13 bases between them. This CDR3 has 14 amino acids. Germline CDR1 and CDR2: SGHTA and FQGTGA. The CDR3 bases are TGTGCCAGCAGCTTTTTCTCTAGCGATGAGACCCAGTACTTC. This gives the protein CASSFFSSDETQYF.

The chain couples TRBV16 to TRBJ1-2, with D uncertain. CDR1 is KGHSY, CDR2 FQNENV, per germline. V was trimmed by 0 bases and J by 1 base, leaving 6 bases between them. The CDR3 length is 14 residues. This CDR3 reads CASSQSPVNYGYTF. CDR3 DNA: TGTGCCAGCAGCCAATCTCCGGTTAACTATGGCTACACCTTC.

This sequence joins TRBV3-1 (or the pseudogene TRBV3-2) and TRBJ2-7; D could derive from TRBD1 or TRBD2 (5 bases each). V was cut by 1 base and J by 1 base, with 14 bases left in between. Germline lookup yields CDR1 LGHDT and CDR2 YNNKEL (reference sequence). The CDR3 totals 16 residues. The CDR3 DNA is TGTGCCAGCAGCCAAGGGGGTTGGGGGATGTCCTACGAGCAGTACTTC. Its protein is CASSQGGWGMSYEQYF.

The rearrangement links TRBV10-3 to TRBJ1-1; a weak D match, TRBD1 (6 bases). The CDR3 covers 15 residues. Deletions cut 2 bases from V and 3 bases from J, with 13 bases between. The germline V gene has CDR1 ENHRY and CDR2 SYGVKD. This chain's CDR3 is CAISEAGGLDTEAFF. CDR3 nucleotides: TGTGCCATCAGTGAGGCCGGGGGGCTCGACACTGAAGCTTTCTTT.

The chain links TRBV2 to TRBJ2-3; D remains unclear. The CDR3 consists of 15 residues. Germline assignment: CDR1 SNHLY and CDR2 FYNNEI. V was clipped by 4 bases and J by 3 bases, with 14 bases between them. The CDR3 loop reads CASSVGPAQTDTQYF. The CDR3 DNA reads TGTGCCAGCAGTGTTGGTCCCGCGCAGACAGATACGCAGTATTTT.

The chain recombines TRBV4-1 with TRBJ2-7, with TRBD2 matching 7 bases. This CDR3 is built from 18 residues. With V trimmed by 0 bases and J by 0 bases, 11 bases remained unmatched. From germline, CDR1 is MGHRA and CDR2 YSYEKL. In nucleotides, the CDR3 is TGCGCCAGCAGCCAAGATCAGCTGGGACTACCGCTCTCCTACGAGCAGTACTTC. This codes for CASSQDQLGLPLSYEQYF.

The J gene is TRBJ2-2, the V gene TRBV9, with no clear D. V lost 0 bases and J 8 bases, leaving 14 bases between the germline ends. This CDR3 comprises 15 residues. Looked up from germline, CDR1 is SGDLS and CDR2 is YYNGEE. The CDR3 DNA reads as TGTGCCAGCAGCGTAGATCCCACCTCCTGGGGGGAGCTGTTTTTT. Encoded protein: CASSVDPTSWGELFF.

This chain links TRBV19 with TRBJ1-3; D gene uncertain. Trimming shortened V by 3 bases and J by 4 bases, and 16 bases separated the two germline ends. This CDR3 has 16 amino acids. The germline gives CDR1 LNHDA, CDR2 SQIVND (reference sequence). The CDR3 DNA reads as TGTGCCAGTAGTATCGAGTCCTCCGTCGGGGGAAACACCATATATTTT. Translated, it gives CASSIESSVGGNTIYF. The whole variable domain, remainder taken from reference TRBV19 and TRBJ1-3, is DGGITQSPKYLFRKEGQNVTLSCEQNLNHDAMYWYRQDPGQGLRLIYYSQIVNDFQKGDIAEGYSVSREKKESFPLTVTSAQKNPTAFYLCASSIESSVGGNTIYFGEGSWLTVV.

As to this clone: Its ends do not fully match the called genes, so a read error is possible. The rearrangement uses TRBV6-1 and TRBJ2-7; D not resolved. CDR3 length: 14 amino acids. The germline CDR1 and CDR2 sequences are MNHNS and SASEGT. The CDR3 here is CASREDWISYEQYF. The CDR3 DNA follows: TGTGCCAGCAGAGAAGACTGGATCTCCTACGAGCAGTACTTC.

In DNA form, the CDR3 reads TGTGCCAGCAGTGATCGTGGGGTCCCCTACGAGCAGTACTTC. It codes for CASSDRGVPYEQYF. The V call is TRBV25-1, the J call TRBJ2-7; D not certain. CDR1 is MGHDK and CDR2 is SYGVNS in the germline V gene. CDR3 length: 14 residues. Trimming took off 3 bases at V and 2 bases at J, with 11 bases between the two ends.

The rearrangement links TRBV5-1 to TRBJ2-3, with TRBD2 matching 11 bases. V shed 0 bases, J shed 4 bases, and the junction held 10 bases outside the gene matches. This CDR3 has 18 amino acids. The germline V gene encodes CDR1 SGHRS and CDR2 YFSETQ. The CDR3, as DNA: TGCGCCAGCAGCTTGGGTCTAGCGGGGGGCCACTGGGCAGATACGCAGTATTTT. Its protein product is CASSLGLAGGHWADTQYF.